Listed here is a single T cell receptor beta chain. The entry originates in a study of blood T cell repertoires in COVID-19. Study as a whole: Researchers got acute and convalescent COVID-19 samples from the United States, Italy and Spain. The cDNA or gDNA used as material had been derived from T cells, B-cell-depleted T cells, or PBMCs.

Seattle-derived patients entered the study during active infection and were followed longitudinally. In the study's own analysis: By means of reference gene primer amplification, nucleated cell counts were estimated. Sequenced by immunoSEQ multiplex PCR; TCRdb stores in-frame clones only, minus some. That table gives V, J and clone size, and the DNA gave D and trimming. The sample comprises about 140,000 clones, roughly 90% of which are singletons, and roughly 2.5% rests with the top ten. Germline CDR1 is MDHEN and CDR2 is SYDVKM. V lost 1 base and J lost 2, with 12 bases in between. The CDR3 length is 16 residues.

The J gene is TRBJ1-5, the V gene TRBV28; D gene uncertain. Sample: peripheral blood. The source is a human donor with COVID-19, enrolled during active disease. The donor label of this sample is uncertain. CDR3: CASSLYIAVGNQPQHF. CDR3 DNA: TGTGCCAGCAGTTTATACATCGCAGTGGGCAATCAGCCCCAGCATTTT.